A single sample gave rise to the 16 T cell receptor beta chains below, sequenced in a study of CD8 T cells in ankylosing spondylitis. TCRdb redid the calling of the 5' RACE reads with MiXCR, one entry per CDR3 protein. The sample lists roughly 90,000 distinct CDR3 sequences; 7.5% to 9% were seen once. The specimen sequenced was blood, either unsorted or a sorted T cell fraction (not recorded which). These TCRs come from a male donor with ankylosing spondylitis or in good health (not recorded which).

This clonotype appeared a few times. V gene TRBV7-2 combines with J gene TRBJ2-7, with D unresolved. The germline gives CDR1 SGHTA, CDR2 FQGNSA. There are 12 residues in the CDR3. The V end lost 5 bases, the J end lost 5 bases, and 10 bases lay between the germline ends. The CDR3, as DNA: TGTGCCAGCAGCCGGACCCTGGACGAGCAGTACTTC. This translates into CASSRTLDEQYF.

The chain couples TRBV4-3 to TRBJ1-3; D perhaps matches TRBD1 (6 bases). The CDR3 runs to 15 residues. The germline V gene encodes CDR1 LGHNA and CDR2 YSLEER. Trimming shortened V by 2 bases and J by 2 bases, and 10 bases separated the two germline ends. CDR3 bases: TGCGCCAGCAGCCAACCAACAGGGCCTGGAAACACCATATATTTT. Its translation: CASSQPTGPGNTIYF.

J is TRBJ2-7 and V is TRBV12-3 or TRBV12-4, with TRBD2 matching over 10 bases. Trimming at V came to 8 bases and at J to 4 bases, leaving 11 bases not matched to a gene. The CDR3 sequence is 15 residues long. CDR3 in amino acids: CASAQGASGSYEQYF. The DNA for the CDR3 is TGTGCCAGCGCCCAGGGGGCTAGCGGGAGTTACGAGCAGTACTTC.

This clonotype was seen ten or more times. The chain joins TRBV6-6 to TRBJ2-5; D unresolved. V was shortened by 2 bases and J by 7 bases, with 14 bases between the two germline ends. The length of the CDR3 is 14 residues. Germline CDR1 MNHNY, CDR2 SVGAGI (reference sequence). The CDR3 spells CASSYGPTLSTQYF. The CDR3 nucleotides are TGTGCCAGCAGTTACGGCCCTACCCTGTCGACCCAGTACTTC.

This clonotype was found a few times. The genes are TRBV5-5 and TRBJ1-4; 10 positions match TRBD1. J was trimmed by 8 bases and V by 5 bases; bases with no gene match: 3. Germline CDR1 and CDR2: SGHKS and YYEKEE (reference sequence). This CDR3 contains 13 residues. CDR3 residues: CASSRDRGEKLFF. DNA for the CDR3: TGTGCCAGCAGTCGGGACAGGGGCGAAAAACTGTTTTTT. Looking up the rest from reference TRBV5-5 and TRBJ1-4 gives the full variable domain: DAGVTQSPTHLIKTRGQQVTLRCSPISGHKSVSWYQQVLGQGPQFIFQYYEKEERGRGNFPDRFSARQFPNYSSELNVNALLLGDSALYLCASSRDRGEKLFFGSGTQLSVL.

This clonotype was seen repeatedly, ten times or more. The genes are TRBV12-3 or TRBV12-4 and TRBJ2-3, with TRBD1 as a possible D gene (6 bases). V was trimmed by 6 bases and J by 3 bases, leaving 10 bases between them. The CDR3 is made up of 13 amino acids. The CDR3: CASSSTGTDTQYF. The CDR3 DNA is TGTGCCAGCAGCAGCACAGGGACAGATACGCAGTATTTT.

V gene TRBV7-8 combines with J gene TRBJ2-7; no clear D. The CDR3 covers 15 residues. Germline CDR1 is SGHVS and CDR2 is FQNEAQ. V lost 1 base and J 0 bases, leaving 10 bases between the germline ends. The CDR3 bases are TGTGCCAGCAGCTTAGTGGCAGGTAGCTCCTACGAGCAGTACTTC. Protein: CASSLVAGSSYEQYF.

This clonotype was recorded at least ten times. The V gene is TRBV20-1, the J gene TRBJ1-1; 7 bases line up with TRBD1. This CDR3 is 13 amino acids long. V lost 0 bases to trimming and J lost 6 bases; unmatched junction nucleotides: 4. CDR1 is DFQATT and CDR2 is SNEGSKA in the germline V gene (reference sequence). CDR3 amino acids: CSARETGLSEAFF. DNA of the CDR3: TGCAGTGCTAGAGAGACAGGGTTGTCTGAAGCTTTCTTT.

The sample holds many counts of this clonotype. The V and J genes are TRBV29-1 and TRBJ2-7; D not certain. Trimming left V 4 bases short and J 6 bases short, with 16 bases between. The CDR3 is 13 amino acids. Germline V lookup: CDR1 SQVTM, CDR2 ANQGSEA. The CDR3 region has the DNA TGCAGCGTTGGCGCCGGTGTCCCCCCCGAGCAGTACTTC. It encodes CSVGAGVPPEQYF.

This clonotype was recorded many times. The gene calls are TRBV21-1 and TRBJ2-2; TRBD1 is the table's D call, not checked against the DNA. TRBV21-1 is marked as a pseudogene. This CDR3 is built from 19 residues. The CDR3 DNA is TGTGCCAGCAGCAAAGTAGGGGGGTTGAAGGGGGCGAAAACCGGGGAGCTGTTTTTT. As protein: CASSKVGGLKGAKTGELFF.

For this clonotype: With a much larger clone just one base away, this may be a read error. This chain uses TRBV5-6 with TRBJ2-1; no firm D call. The CDR3 runs to 12 residues. The ends were cut back, 4 bases at V and 8 bases at J, with 10 bases in the middle. The germline CDR1 and CDR2 sequences are SGHDT and YYEEEE. The CDR3 reads CASSPDGHEQFF. DNA for the CDR3: TGTGCCAGCAGCCCGGACGGCCATGAGCAGTTCTTC.

Ten or more counts support this clonotype. This chain uses TRBV20-1 with TRBJ2-5; the match to TRBD1 covers 10 bases. This CDR3 comprises 13 residues. V shed 7 bases, J shed 5 bases, and the junction held 7 bases outside the gene matches. In germline, CDR1 is DFQATT, CDR2 SNEGSKA (reference sequence). The CDR3 is CSVGTGARETQYF. In DNA, the CDR3 is TGCAGTGTTGGGACAGGGGCGCGGGAGACCCAGTACTTC.

This clonotype was seen many times. The genes are TRBV7-9 and TRBJ1-2; D unclear. The V gene lost 5 bases and the J gene lost 2 bases, with 12 bases spanning the gap. Germline V gives CDR1 SEHNR, CDR2 FQNEAQ (reference sequence). The CDR3 is made up of 14 amino acids. Written as DNA, the CDR3 is TGTGCCAGCAGCAACTGGAGAGGGAACTATGGCTACACCTTC. Translated: CASSNWRGNYGYTF.

This clonotype has at least ten counts. CDR3 amino acids: CAISGATGGDTEAFF. DNA of the CDR3: TGTGCCATCAGTGGGGCGACAGGGGGTGACACTGAAGCTTTCTTT. The J gene is TRBJ1-1, the V gene TRBV10-3, with 9 bases aligning to TRBD1. V shed 4 bases and J 3 bases; nucleotides not matched to a gene: 6. The length of the CDR3 is 15 residues. Germline V gene sequence: CDR1 ENHRY, CDR2 SYGVKD.

This chain connects TRBV7-9 to TRBJ2-5, with TRBD1 matching 9 bases. Trimming at V came to 4 bases and at J to 5 bases, leaving 8 bases not matched to a gene. The length of the CDR3 is 15 residues. Germline CDR1 SEHNR, CDR2 FQNEAQ (reference sequence). CDR3 loop: CASSSITGGYETQYF. CDR3 coding DNA: TGTGCCAGCAGCTCTATAACAGGGGGCTACGAGACCCAGTACTTC.

The rearrangement uses TRBV7-2 and TRBJ2-3; TRBD1 aligns across 10 bases. Trimming cost V 4 bases and J 4 bases; bases outside gene matches: 11. The CDR3 extends over 17 amino acids. Per the germline V gene, CDR1 is SGHTA and CDR2 is FQGNSA. As DNA, the CDR3 is TGTGCCAGCAGCTCGGGGACAGGGGCGATACGGGCAGATACGCAGTATTTT. This translates into CASSSGTGAIRADTQYF.